This T cell receptor (beta chain) originates from a study of early T cells in non-severe SARS-CoV-2 infection. The overall study: Bulk RNA isolated from unsorted whole blood underwent sequencing; chains were not paired.

The table lists this clonotype with a few counts. As yet, its antigen is unknown. Molecules of cDNA were individually given unique molecular identifiers that were attached to them. One entry per CDR3 protein, called by TCRdb with MiXCR from the 5' RACE reads. The repertoire holds about 27,000 distinct CDR3 sequences, with around 5.4% as singletons. Study observations and caveats: VDJdb matching skewed toward anti-spike CD8 responses, missing private and CD4 specificities.

The sample consisted of whole blood. This clonotype originated in an adult who was a healthcare worker with PCR-confirmed SARS-CoV-2 infection or an uninfected control (not recorded which).

The CDR3 loop reads CASSPLHLGASEQYF. The CDR3 DNA is TGTGCCAGCAGCCCTCTGCACCTGGGCGCCTCCGAGCAGTACTTC. This sequence joins TRBV7-2 and TRBJ2-7; D gene uncertain. V lost 5 bases to trimming and J lost 6 bases, with 20 bases between them. CDR3 size: 15 residues. Germline V gene data show CDR1 as SGHTA and CDR2 as FQGNSA. Full variable domain (outside the CDR3, taken from reference TRBV7-2 and TRBJ2-7): GAGVSQSPSNKVTEKGKDVELRCDPISGHTALYWYRQSLGQGLEFLIYFQGNSAPDKSGLPSDRFSAERTGGSVSTLTIQRTQQEDSAVYLCASSPLHLGASEQYFGPGTRLTVT.